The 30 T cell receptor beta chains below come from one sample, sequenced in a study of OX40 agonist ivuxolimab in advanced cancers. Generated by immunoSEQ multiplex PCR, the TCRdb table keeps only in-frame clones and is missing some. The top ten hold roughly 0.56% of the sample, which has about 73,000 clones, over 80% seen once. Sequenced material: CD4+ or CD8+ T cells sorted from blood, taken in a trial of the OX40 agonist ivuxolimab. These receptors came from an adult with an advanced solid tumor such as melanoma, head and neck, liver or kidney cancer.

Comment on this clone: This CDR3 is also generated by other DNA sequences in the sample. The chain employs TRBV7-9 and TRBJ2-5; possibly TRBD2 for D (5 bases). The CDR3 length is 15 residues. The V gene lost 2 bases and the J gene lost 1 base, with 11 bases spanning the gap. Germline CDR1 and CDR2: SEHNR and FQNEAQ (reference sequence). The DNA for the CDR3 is TGTGCCAGCAGCTTACTGGGAGCGGTCCAAGAGACCCAGTACTTC. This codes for CASSLLGAVQETQYF.

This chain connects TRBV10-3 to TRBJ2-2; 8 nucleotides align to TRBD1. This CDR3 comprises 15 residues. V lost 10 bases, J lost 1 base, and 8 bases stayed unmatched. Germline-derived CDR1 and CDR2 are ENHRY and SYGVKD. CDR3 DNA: TGTGCCACCAGGCCCGGGACAGGGAACACCGGGGAGCTGTTTTTT. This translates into CATRPGTGNTGELFF.

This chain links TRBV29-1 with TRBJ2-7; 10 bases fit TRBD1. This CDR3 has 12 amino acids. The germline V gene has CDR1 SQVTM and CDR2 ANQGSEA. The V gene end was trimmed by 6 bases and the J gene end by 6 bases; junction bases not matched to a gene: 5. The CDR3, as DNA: TGCAGCGTACGACAGGGGGCGGGCGAGCAGTACTTC. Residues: CSVRQGAGEQYF.

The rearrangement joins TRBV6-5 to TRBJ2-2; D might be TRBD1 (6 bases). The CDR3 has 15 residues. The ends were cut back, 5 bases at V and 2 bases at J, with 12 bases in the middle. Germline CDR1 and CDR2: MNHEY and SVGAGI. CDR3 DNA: TGTGCCAGCAGTCGGGACAACCTCAACACCGGGGAGCTGTTTTTT. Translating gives CASSRDNLNTGELFF.

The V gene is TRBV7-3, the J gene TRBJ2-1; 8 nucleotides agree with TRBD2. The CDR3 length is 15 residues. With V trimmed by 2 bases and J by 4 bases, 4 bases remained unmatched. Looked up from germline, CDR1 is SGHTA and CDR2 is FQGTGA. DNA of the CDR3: TGTGCCAGCAGCTTAGACGGGAGGGAATACAATGAGCAGTTCTTC. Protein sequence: CASSLDGREYNEQFF.

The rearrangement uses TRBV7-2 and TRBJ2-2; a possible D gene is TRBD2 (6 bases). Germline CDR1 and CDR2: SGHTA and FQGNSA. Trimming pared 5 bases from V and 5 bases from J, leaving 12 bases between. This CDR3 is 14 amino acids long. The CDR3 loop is CASSQGRGTGELFF. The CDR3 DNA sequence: TGTGCCAGCAGCCAAGGTCGGGGGACCGGGGAGCTGTTTTTT.

CDR3 coding DNA: TGTGCCAGCCAGCCCCCGGCATCCTACGAGCAGTACTTC. Its translation is CASQPPASYEQYF. The chain couples TRBV2 to TRBJ2-7; no definite D call. This CDR3 contains 13 residues. The V end lost 8 bases, the J end lost 1 base, and 12 bases lay between the germline ends. CDR1 SNHLY and CDR2 FYNNEI come from the germline V gene.

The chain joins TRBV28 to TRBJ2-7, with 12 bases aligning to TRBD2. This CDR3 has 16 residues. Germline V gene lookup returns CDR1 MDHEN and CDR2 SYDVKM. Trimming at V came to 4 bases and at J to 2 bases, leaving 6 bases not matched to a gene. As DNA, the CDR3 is TGTGCCAGCAGTTCCTGGACTAGCGGGAAGCCCTACGAGCAGTACTTC. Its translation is CASSSWTSGKPYEQYF.

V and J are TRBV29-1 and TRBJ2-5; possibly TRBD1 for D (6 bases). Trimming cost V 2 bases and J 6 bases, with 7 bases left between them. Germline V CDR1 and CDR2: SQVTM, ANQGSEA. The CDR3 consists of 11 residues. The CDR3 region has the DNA TGCAGCGTTGAAACAGGGAAGACCCAGTACTTC. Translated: CSVETGKTQYF.

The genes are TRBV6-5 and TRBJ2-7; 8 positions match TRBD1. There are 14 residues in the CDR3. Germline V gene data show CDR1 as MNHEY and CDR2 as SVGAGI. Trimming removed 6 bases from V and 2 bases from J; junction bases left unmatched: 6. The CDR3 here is CASSRGQGPYEQYF. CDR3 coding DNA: TGTGCCAGCAGCCGCGGACAGGGACCCTACGAGCAGTACTTC.

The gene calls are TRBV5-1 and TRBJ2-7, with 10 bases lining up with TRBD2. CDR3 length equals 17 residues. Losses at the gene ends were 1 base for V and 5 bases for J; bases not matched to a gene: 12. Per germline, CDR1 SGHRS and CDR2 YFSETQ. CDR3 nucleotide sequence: TGCGCCAGCAGCTTGAGCGGGAGGGCCTTAAGTGCCCACGAGCAGTACTTC. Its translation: CASSLSGRALSAHEQYF.

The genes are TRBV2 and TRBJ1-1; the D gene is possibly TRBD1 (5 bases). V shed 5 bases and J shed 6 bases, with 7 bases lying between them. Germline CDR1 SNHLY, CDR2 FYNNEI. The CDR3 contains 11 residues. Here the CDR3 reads CASSRGSEAFF. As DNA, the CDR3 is TGTGCCAGCAGTCGGGGCTCTGAAGCTTTCTTT.

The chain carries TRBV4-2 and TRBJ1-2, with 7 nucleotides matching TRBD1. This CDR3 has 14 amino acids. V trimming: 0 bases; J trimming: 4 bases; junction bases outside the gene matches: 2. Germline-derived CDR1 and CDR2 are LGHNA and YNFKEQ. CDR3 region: CASSQDAGGYGYTF. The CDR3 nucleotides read TGTGCCAGCAGCCAAGATGCAGGGGGCTATGGCTACACCTTC.

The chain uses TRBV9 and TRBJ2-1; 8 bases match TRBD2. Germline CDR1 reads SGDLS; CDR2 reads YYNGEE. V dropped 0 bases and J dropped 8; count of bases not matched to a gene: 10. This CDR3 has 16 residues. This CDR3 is CASSVGWTSQVYEQFF. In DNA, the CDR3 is TGTGCCAGCAGCGTAGGATGGACTAGCCAAGTTTATGAGCAGTTCTTC.

The CDR3 protein is CASGLVIGGQGPHTQYF. CDR3 nucleotide sequence: TGTGCTAGTGGTTTGGTAATTGGGGGACAGGGTCCCCATACGCAGTATTTT. The chain links TRBV12-5 to TRBJ2-3, with 9 bases aligning to TRBD1. This CDR3 contains 17 residues. V lost 0 bases to trimming and J lost 7 bases; unmatched junction nucleotides: 11. Germline V gene lookup returns CDR1 LGHNT and CDR2 FRNRAP.

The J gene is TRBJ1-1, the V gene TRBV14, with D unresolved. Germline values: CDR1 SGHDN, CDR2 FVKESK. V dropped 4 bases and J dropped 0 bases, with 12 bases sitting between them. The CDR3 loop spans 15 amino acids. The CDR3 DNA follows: TGTGCCAGCAGCCCGTCCCAGGCAGTGAACACTGAAGCTTTCTTT. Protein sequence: CASSPSQAVNTEAFF.

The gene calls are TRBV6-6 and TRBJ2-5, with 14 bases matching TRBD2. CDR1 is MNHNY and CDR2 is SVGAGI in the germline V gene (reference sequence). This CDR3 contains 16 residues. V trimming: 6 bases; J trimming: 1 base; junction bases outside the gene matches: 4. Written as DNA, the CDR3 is TGTGCCAGCAGCAACGGACTAGCGGGAGGCCAAGAGACCCAGTACTTC. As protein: CASSNGLAGGQETQYF.

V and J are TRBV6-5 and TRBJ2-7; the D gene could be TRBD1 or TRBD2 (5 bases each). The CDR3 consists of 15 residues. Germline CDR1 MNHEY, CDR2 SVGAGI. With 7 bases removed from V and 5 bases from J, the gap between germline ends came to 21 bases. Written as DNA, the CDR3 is TGTGCCAGCACCCCACCTCTGGGGGAGAACCACGAGCAGTACTTC. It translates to CASTPPLGENHEQYF.

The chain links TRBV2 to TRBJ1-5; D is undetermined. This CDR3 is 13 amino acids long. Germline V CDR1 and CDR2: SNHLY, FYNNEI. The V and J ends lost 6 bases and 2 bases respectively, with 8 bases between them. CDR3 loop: CASREFGNQPQHF. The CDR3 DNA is TGTGCCAGCAGGGAGTTCGGCAATCAGCCCCAGCATTTT.

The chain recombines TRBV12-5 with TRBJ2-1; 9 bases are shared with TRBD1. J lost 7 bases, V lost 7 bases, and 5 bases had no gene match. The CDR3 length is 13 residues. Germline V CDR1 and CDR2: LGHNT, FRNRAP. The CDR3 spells CASAKTGGNEQFF. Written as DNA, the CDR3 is TGTGCTAGTGCCAAGACAGGGGGTAATGAGCAGTTCTTC.

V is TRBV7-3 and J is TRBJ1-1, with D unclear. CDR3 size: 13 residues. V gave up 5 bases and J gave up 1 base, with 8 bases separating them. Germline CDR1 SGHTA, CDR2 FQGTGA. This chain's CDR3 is CASSLGWNTEAFF. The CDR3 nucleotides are TGTGCCAGCAGCCTAGGATGGAACACTGAAGCTTTCTTT.

The CDR3 DNA reads as TGCGCCAGCAGCTTGGGTCACCAGATCCCTACGCAGCAGTACTTC. It encodes CASSLGHQIPTQQYF. The V call is TRBV5-1, the J call TRBJ2-7; D call uncertain. Germline assignment: CDR1 SGHRS and CDR2 YFSETQ. The CDR3 is made up of 15 amino acids. V was pared by 0 bases and J by 8 bases, with 18 bases between. The complete variable domain, with remaining parts taken from reference TRBV5-1 and TRBJ2-7, reads KAGVTQTPRYLIKTRGQQVTLSCSPISGHRSVSWYQQTPGQGLQFLFEYFSETQRNKGNFPGRFSGRQFSNSRSEMNVSTLELGDSALYLCASSLGHQIPTQQYFGPGTRLTVT.

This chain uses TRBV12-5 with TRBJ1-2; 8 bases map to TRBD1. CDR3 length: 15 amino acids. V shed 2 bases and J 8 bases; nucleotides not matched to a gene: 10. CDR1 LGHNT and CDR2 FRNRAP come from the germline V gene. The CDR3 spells CASGLSRTGPVGYTF. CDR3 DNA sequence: TGTGCTAGTGGTTTGTCACGGACAGGGCCCGTGGGCTACACCTTC.

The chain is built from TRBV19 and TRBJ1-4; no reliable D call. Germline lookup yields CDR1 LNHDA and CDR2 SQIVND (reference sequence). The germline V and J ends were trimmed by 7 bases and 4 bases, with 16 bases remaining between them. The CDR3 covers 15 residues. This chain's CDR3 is CASIDKGKGNEKLFF. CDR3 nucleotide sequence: TGTGCCAGTATCGATAAGGGAAAGGGTAATGAAAAACTGTTTTTT.

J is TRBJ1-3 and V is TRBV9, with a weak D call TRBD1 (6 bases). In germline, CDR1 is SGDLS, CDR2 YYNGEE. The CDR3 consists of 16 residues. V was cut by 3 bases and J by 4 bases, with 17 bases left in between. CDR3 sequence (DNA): TGTGCCAGCAGCGCCGGCGGGGGGGCCGGAGGAAACACCATATATTTT. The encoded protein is CASSAGGGAGGNTIYF. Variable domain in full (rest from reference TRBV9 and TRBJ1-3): DSGVTQTPKHLITATGQRVTLRCSPRSGDLSVYWYQQSLDQGLQFLIQYYNGEERAKGNILERFSAQQFPDLHSELNLSSLELGDSALYFCASSAGGGAGGNTIYFGEGSWLTVV.

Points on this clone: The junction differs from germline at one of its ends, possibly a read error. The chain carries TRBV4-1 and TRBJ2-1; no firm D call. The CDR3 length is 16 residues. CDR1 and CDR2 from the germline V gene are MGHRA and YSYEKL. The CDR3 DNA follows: TGCGCCAGCAGCGAAGAGGTGGTAGCAGTCTACAATGAGCAGTTCTTC. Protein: CASSEEVVAVYNEQFF.

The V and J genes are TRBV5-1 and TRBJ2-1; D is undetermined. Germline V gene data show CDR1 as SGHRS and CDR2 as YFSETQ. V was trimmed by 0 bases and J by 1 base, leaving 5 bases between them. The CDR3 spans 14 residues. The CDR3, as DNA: TGCGCCAGCAGCTTGGAGGTATCCTACAATGAGCAGTTCTTC. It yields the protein CASSLEVSYNEQFF.

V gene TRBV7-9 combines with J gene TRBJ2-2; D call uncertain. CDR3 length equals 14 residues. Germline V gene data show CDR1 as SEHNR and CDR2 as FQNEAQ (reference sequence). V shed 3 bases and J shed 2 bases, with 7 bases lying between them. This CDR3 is CASSFGSNTGELFF. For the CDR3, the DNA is TGTGCCAGCAGCTTTGGCAGTAACACCGGGGAGCTGTTTTTT.

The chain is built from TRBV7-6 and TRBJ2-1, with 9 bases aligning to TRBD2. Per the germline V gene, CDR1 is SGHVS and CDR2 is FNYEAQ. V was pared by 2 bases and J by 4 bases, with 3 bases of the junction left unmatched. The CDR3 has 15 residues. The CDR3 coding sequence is TGTGCCAGCAGCTTAAATCTAGCGGGATACAATGAGCAGTTCTTC. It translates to CASSLNLAGYNEQFF.

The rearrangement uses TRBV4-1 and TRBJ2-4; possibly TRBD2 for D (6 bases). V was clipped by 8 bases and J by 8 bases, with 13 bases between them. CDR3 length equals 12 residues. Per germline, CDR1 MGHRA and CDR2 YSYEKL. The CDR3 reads CASSPGVDIQYF. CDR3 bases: TGCGCCAGCTCCCCGGGGGTGGACATTCAGTACTTC.